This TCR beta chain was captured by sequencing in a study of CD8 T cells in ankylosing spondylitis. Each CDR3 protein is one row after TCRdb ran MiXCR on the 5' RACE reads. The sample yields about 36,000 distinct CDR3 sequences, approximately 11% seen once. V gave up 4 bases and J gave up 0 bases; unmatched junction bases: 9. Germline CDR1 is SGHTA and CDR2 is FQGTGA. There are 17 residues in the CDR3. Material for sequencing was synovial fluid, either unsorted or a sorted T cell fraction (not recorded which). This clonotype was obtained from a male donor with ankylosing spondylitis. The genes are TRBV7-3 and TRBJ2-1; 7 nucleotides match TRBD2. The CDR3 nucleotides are TGTGCCAGCAGCTCCCAAGCGGGACTTAGCTCCTACAATGAGCAGTTCTTC. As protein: CASSSQAGLSSYNEQFF.